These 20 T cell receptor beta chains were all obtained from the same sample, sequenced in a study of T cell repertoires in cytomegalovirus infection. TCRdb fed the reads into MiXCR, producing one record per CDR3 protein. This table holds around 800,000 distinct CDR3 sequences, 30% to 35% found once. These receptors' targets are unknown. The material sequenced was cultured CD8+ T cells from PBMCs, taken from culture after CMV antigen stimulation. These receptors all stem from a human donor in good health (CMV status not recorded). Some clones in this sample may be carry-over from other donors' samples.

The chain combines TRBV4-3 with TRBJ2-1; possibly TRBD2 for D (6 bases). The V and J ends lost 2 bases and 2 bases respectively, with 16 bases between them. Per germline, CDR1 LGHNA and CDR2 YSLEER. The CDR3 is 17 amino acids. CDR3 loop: CASSQLSRRGTYNEQFF. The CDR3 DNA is TGCGCCAGCAGCCAACTAAGTAGGAGGGGCACCTACAATGAGCAGTTCTTC.

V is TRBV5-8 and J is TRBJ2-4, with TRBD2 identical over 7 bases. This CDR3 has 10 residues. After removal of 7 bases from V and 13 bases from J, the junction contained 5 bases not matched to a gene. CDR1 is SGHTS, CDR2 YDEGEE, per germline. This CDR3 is CASGRARQYF. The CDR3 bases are TGTGCCAGCGGGAGGGCGCGGCAGTACTTC.

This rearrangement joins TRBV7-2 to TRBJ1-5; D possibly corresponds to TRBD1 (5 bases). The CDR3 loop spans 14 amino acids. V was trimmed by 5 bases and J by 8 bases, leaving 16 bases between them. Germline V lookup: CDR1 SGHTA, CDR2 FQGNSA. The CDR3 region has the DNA TGTGCCAGCAGCCTCCGGGCAAGAGGGGAGCCCCAGCATTTT. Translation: CASSLRARGEPQHF.

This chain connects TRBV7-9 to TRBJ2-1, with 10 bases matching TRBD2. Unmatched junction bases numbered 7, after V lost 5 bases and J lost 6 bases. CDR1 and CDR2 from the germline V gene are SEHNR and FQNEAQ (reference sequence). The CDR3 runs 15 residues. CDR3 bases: TGTGCCAGCAGCAGTCGGGCTAGCGGGGGCAATGAGCAGTTCTTC. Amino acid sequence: CASSSRASGGNEQFF.

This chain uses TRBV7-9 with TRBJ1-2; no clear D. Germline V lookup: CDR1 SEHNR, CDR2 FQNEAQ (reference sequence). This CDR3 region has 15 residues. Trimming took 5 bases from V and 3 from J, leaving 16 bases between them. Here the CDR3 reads CASSPTLTGDYGYTF. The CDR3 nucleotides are TGTGCCAGCAGCCCAACCCTAACTGGTGACTATGGCTACACCTTC.

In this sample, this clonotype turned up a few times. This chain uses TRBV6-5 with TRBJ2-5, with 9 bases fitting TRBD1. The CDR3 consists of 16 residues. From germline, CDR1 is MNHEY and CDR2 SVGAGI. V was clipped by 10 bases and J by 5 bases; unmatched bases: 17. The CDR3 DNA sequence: TGTGCCACCGAAACTACTACGCGGACAGGGGTTGAGACCCAGTACTTC. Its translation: CATETTTRTGVETQYF.

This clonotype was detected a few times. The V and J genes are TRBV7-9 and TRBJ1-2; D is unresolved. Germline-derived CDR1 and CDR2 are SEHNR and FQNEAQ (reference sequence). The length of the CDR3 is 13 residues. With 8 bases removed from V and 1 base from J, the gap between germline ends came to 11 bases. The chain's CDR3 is CASPQDGNYGYTF. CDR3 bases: TGTGCCAGCCCTCAGGACGGTAACTATGGCTACACCTTC.

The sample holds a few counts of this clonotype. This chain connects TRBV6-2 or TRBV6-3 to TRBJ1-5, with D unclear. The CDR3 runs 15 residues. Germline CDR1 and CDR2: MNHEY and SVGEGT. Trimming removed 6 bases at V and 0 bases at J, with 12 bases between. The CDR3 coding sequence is TGTGCCAGCAGACCCGGCATCTATAGCAATCAGCCCCAGCATTTT. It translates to CASRPGIYSNQPQHF.

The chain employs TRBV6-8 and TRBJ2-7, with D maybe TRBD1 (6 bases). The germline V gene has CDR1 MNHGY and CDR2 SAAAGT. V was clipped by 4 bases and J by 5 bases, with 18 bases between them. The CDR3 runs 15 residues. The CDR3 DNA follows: TGTGCCAGCAGTTCGACGACAGGCGTAGGGGACGAGCAGTACTTC. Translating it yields CASSSTTGVGDEQYF.

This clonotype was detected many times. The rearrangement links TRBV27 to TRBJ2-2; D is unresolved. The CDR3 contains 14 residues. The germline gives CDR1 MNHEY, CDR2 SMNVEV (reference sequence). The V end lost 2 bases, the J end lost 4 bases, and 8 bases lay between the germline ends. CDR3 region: CASSLVRTTGELFF. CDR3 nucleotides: TGTGCCAGCAGTTTAGTACGGACCACCGGGGAGCTGTTTTTT.

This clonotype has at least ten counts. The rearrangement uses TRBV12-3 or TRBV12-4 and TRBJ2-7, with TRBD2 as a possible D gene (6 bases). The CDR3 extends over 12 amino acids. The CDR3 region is CASSIAGGEQYV. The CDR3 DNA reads TGTGCCAGCAGTATAGCCGGGGGCGAGCAGTACGTC.

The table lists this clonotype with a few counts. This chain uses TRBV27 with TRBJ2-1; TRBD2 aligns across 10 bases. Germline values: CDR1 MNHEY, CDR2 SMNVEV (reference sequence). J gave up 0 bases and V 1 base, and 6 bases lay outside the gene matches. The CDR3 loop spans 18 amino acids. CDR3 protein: CASSLWSSGGGSYNEQFF. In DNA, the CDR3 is TGTGCCAGCAGTTTATGGTCTAGCGGGGGAGGCTCCTACAATGAGCAGTTCTTC.

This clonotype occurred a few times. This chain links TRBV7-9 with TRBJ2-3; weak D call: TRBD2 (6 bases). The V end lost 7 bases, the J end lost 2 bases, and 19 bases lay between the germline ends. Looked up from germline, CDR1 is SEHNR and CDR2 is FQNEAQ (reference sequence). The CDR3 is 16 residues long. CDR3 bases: TGTGCCAGCACCCTCCTTGGAGGGGCCCTCACAGATACGCAGTATTTT. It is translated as CASTLLGGALTDTQYF. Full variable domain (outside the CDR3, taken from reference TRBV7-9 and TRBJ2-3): DTGVSQNPRHKITKRGQNVTFRCDPISEHNRLYWYRQTLGQGPEFLTYFQNEAQLEKSRLLSDRFSAERPKGSFSTLEIQRTEQGDSAMYLCASTLLGGALTDTQYFGPGTRLTVL.

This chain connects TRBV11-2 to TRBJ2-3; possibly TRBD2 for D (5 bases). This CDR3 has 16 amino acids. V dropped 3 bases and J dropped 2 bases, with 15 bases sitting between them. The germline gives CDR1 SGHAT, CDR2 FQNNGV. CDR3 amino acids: CASSFWTREHTDTQYF. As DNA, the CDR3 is TGTGCCAGCAGCTTTTGGACTCGAGAACACACAGATACGCAGTATTTT.

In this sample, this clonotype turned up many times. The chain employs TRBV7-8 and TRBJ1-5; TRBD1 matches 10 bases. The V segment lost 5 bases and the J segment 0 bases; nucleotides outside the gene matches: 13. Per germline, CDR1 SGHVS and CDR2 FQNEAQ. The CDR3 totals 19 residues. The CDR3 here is CASSTWPGQGIDSNQPQHF. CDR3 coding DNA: TGTGCCAGCAGCACATGGCCGGGACAGGGGATTGATAGCAATCAGCCCCAGCATTTT.

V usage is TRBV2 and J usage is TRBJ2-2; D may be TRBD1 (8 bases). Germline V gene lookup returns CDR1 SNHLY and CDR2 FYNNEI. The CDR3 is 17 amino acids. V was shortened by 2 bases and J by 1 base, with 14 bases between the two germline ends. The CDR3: CASSEREDRVNTGELFF. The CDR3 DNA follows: TGTGCCAGCAGTGAACGGGAGGACAGGGTGAACACCGGGGAGCTGTTTTTT.

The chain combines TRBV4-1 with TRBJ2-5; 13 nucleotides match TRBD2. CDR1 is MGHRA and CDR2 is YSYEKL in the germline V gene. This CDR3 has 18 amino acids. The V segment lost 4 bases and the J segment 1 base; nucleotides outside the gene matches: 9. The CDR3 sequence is CASSPQTSGGPLQETQYF. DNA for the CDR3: TGCGCCAGCAGCCCCCAGACTAGCGGGGGGCCTCTCCAAGAGACCCAGTACTTC.

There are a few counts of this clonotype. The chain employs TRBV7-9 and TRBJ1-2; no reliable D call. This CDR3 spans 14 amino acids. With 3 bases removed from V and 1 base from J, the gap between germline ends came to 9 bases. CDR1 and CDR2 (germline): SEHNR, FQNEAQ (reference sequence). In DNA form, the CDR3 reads TGTGCCAGCAGCTTGGTCGGAAATAACTATGGCTACACCTTC. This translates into CASSLVGNNYGYTF.

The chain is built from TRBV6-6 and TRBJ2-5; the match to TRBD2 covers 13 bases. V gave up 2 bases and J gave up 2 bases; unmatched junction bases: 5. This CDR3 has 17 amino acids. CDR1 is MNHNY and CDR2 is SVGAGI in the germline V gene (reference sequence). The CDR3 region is CASSYALAGGRQETQYF. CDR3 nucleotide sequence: TGTGCCAGCAGTTACGCACTAGCGGGGGGGCGTCAAGAGACCCAGTACTTC.

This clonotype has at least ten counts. The CDR3 DNA reads as TGTGCCAGCAGCCGGGACGAAAAACTGTTTTTT. Its translation: CASSRDEKLFF. V and J are TRBV12-3 or TRBV12-4 and TRBJ1-4, with D possibly being TRBD1 (5 bases). V gave up 6 bases and J gave up 8 bases, with 7 bases separating them. The CDR3 has 11 amino acids.